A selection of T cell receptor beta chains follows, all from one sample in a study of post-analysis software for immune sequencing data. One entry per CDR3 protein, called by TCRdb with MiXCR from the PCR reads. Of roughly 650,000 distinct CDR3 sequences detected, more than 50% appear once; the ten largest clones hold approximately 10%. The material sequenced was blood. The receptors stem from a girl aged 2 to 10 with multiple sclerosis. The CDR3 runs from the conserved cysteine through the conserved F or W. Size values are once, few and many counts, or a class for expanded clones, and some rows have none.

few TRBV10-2 CASSDHGSGGIYEQYF
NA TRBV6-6 CASILQGNTGELFF
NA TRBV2 CASRRGQGAMYEQYF
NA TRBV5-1 CASSLSGDTGAFF
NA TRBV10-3 CAISERREYEQYF
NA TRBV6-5 CASSYWGPGQGAVTGTQYF
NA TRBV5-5 CASSIVPGQGSHTQYF
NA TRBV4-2 CASNPRVRRESEYNEQFF
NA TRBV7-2 CASSRDRVNTEAFF
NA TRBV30 CAWRGGTEAFF
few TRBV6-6 CASNRSGRSGTEAFF
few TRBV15 CATSRVRDGYTF
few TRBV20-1 CSARVTQINEQFF
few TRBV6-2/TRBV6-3 CAGGVRNEQFF
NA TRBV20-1 CSAPRGPGGYTF
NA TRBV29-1 CSVEEQGKTQYF
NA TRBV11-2 CASSAGVEDYGYTF
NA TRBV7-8 CASSQRKGPQGEAFF
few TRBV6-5 CASTGEGGANVLTF
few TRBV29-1 CSVEVPGQGTEQFF
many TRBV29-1 CSVAVDSANTGELFF
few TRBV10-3 CAISESGTGELFF
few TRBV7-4 CASSYRTSGRPRDEQFF
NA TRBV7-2 CASSLADLGATEAFF
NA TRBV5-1 CASSGTGGSTEAFF
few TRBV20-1 CSATQFGTFQKLFF
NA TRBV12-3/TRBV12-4 CAGSPRTDITDTQYF
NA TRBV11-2 CASRGVGGKGAYNEQFF
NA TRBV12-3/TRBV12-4 CASSFNYGWTQYF
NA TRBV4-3 CASSQDPNRGRDEKLFF
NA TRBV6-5 CASSRLAGGPYEQFF
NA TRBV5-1 CASSRIPGGDYGYTF
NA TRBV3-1 CASSQSTGDGYTF
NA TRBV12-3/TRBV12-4 CASSRSPGPEMDYNEQFF
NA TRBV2 CASSPGGPRGTEAFF
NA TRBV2 CASRDQGDYGYTF
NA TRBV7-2 CASSPDRQRDYGYTF
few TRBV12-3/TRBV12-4 CATRRSAPGANVLTF
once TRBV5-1 CASSWGDRGETQYF
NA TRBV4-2 CASSQGGSGGAYNEQFF
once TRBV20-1 CSAIFLPGTGEENIQYF
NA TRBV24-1 CATSGEALTQYF
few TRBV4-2 CASSQGAFGQGARGYTF
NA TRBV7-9 CASSLDPDKDYEQYF
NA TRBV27 CASSPGQTGNTEAFF
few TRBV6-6 CASSLRETGYTF
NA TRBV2 CASSLISGLNEQFF
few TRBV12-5 CASGLDGNEQYF
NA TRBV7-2 CASSFGLAGGTGQFF
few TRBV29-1 CSVQVTDQPQHF
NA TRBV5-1 CASRELKGASTDTQYF
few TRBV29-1 CSVPGLAGERGQFF
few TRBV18 CASSPQDGAYEQYF
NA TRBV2 CASPTGAEAFF